What follows is one T cell receptor beta chain and its context. Its target is unknown. These data originate in a study of metastatic and nonmetastatic thyroid tumors. Study as a whole: The comparison covered peripheral blood and tumor or nodule tissue in malignant and benign thyroid patients.

Study-wide findings and caveats: Within blood and tumor, benign nodules reportedly had significantly lower TCR beta diversity than malignant thyroid tumors did.

Thyroid surgery was preceded by no treatment in any patient. V was pared by 2 bases and J by 2 bases, with 12 bases between. CDR1 is SEHNR, CDR2 FQNEAQ, per germline (reference sequence). The CDR3 consists of 15 residues. TCRdb re-processed the PCR reads through MiXCR. The table has fewer than 70,000 clones, roughly 29% seen once; the top ten hold approximately 16%. The clonotype originates from a female donor with papillary thyroid cancer or a benign thyroid nodule (not recorded which). Some clones in this sample may be carry-over from other donors' samples. Sequencing was carried out using blood. V usage is TRBV7-9 and J usage is TRBJ1-2; no firm D call. The CDR3 here is CASSLPSGENYGYTF. CDR3 in DNA: TGTGCCAGCAGCTTACCCTCTGGGGAAAACTATGGCTACACCTTC.